This T cell receptor beta chain originates from a study of tumor-infiltrating lymphocytes in oesophageal squamous cell carcinoma. The CDR3 is 15 amino acids long, termini counted. Germline loops: CDR1 MDHEN, CDR2 SYDVKM. This clonotype was recorded many times. This CDR3 fails to terminate in the conserved phenylalanine or tryptophan, so it likely reflects a read error. It is unclear where the CDR3 begins or ends on the DNA, so no DNA is shown, and the CDR3 is as TCRdb lists it. TCRdb independently ran MiXCR on the PCR reads; one entry per CDR3 protein. The table lists approximately 15,000 distinct CDR3 sequences, 53% of them singletons.

The sequence derives from a male donor with esophageal squamous cell carcinoma. Material for sequencing was esophageal tumor tissue. V gene TRBV28 combines with J gene TRBJ2-7; TRBD1, the table's D call, was not compared with the DNA. The chain's CDR3 is CASSLLGGYGYTFGS.